The 20 T cell receptor beta chains in this list originate from one sample, sequenced in a study of T cell responses to AZD1222 COVID-19 vaccine. Sequencing was performed with immunoSEQ multiplex PCR; in TCRdb, only in-frame clones are kept and a portion is missing. The sample has about 180,000 clones, around 88% seen once; the top ten hold about 0.49%. The source was peripheral blood, collected on day 0 of AZD1222 vaccination. The receptors were gathered from an adult in good health.

The chain is built from TRBV6-4 and TRBJ2-1, with 9 bases lining up with TRBD1. Germline CDR1 is MRHNA and CDR2 is SNTAGT. J was trimmed by 8 bases and V by 6 bases; bases with no gene match: 8. The CDR3 loop spans 14 amino acids. CDR3: CASSRGQGTDEQFF. CDR3 nucleotide sequence: TGTGCCAGCAGCCGAGGACAGGGGACTGATGAGCAGTTCTTC.

The chain couples TRBV7-3 to TRBJ2-7; TRBD1 might be the D (5 bases). The CDR3 length is 13 residues. V lost 0 bases to trimming and J lost 7 bases, with 10 bases between them. The germline gives CDR1 SGHTA, CDR2 FQGTGA. The CDR3 reads CASSLTGANEQYF. CDR3 bases: TGTGCCAGCAGCTTAACTGGGGCTAATGAGCAGTACTTC.

The rearrangement uses TRBV5-4 and TRBJ1-1; D is undetermined. This CDR3 comprises 13 residues. Per germline, CDR1 SGHNT and CDR2 YYREEE (reference sequence). V lost 4 bases and J 1 base, leaving 8 bases between the germline ends. The chain's CDR3 is CASSRDPNTEAFF. CDR3 nucleotides: TGTGCCAGCAGCAGGGATCCGAACACTGAAGCTTTCTTT. Full variable domain (outside the CDR3, taken from reference TRBV5-4 and TRBJ1-1): ETGVTQSPTHLIKTRGQQVTLRCSSQSGHNTVSWYQQALGQGPQFIFQYYREEENGRGNFPPRFSGLQFPNYSSELNVNALELDDSALYLCASSRDPNTEAFFGQGTRLTVV.

The rearrangement uses TRBV7-9 and TRBJ2-3; 7 bases agree with TRBD2. The CDR3 length is 16 residues. Germline CDR1 is SEHNR and CDR2 is FQNEAQ (reference sequence). The J segment lost 4 bases and the V segment lost 4 bases, leaving 11 bases of the junction unmatched. This CDR3 is CASSSPRTAGADTQYF. CDR3 nucleotide sequence: TGTGCCAGCAGCTCACCCCGGACCGCGGGGGCAGATACGCAGTATTTT.

The V and J genes are TRBV18 and TRBJ1-2, with TRBD1 matching over 7 bases. Per germline, CDR1 KGHSH and CDR2 LQKENI. CDR3 length equals 18 residues. V gave up 0 bases and J gave up 4 bases; unmatched junction bases: 14. The CDR3 nucleotides are TGTGCCAGCTCACCACCTACAGGGGAGCTCCCTCATGGCTATGGCTACACCTTC. Its protein is CASSPPTGELPHGYGYTF.

The chain joins TRBV7-9 to TRBJ1-4; D not resolved. The CDR3 loop spans 15 amino acids. From germline, CDR1 is SEHNR and CDR2 FQNEAQ (reference sequence). V was cut by 0 bases and J by 4 bases, with 9 bases left in between. DNA of the CDR3: TGTGCCAGCAGCTTAGCGTTAGGACTTAATGAAAAACTGTTTTTT. This gives the protein CASSLALGLNEKLFF.

The rearrangement joins TRBV6-5 to TRBJ1-4; D perhaps matches TRBD1 (6 bases). The CDR3 runs 13 residues. The germline CDR1 and CDR2 sequences are MNHEY and SVGAGI. Trimming removed 10 bases from V and 5 bases from J, with 14 bases in between. CDR3 sequence: CAINRAENEKLFF. CDR3 DNA sequence: TGTGCCATCAACAGGGCTGAGAATGAAAAACTGTTTTTT.

This chain uses TRBV7-9 with TRBJ1-3; D unresolved. Trimming took 5 bases from V and 0 from J, leaving 11 bases between them. CDR1 and CDR2 (germline): SEHNR, FQNEAQ (reference sequence). This CDR3 has 15 residues. CDR3 DNA: TGTGCCAGCAGCCCCCCGAACTTCTCTGGAAACACCATATATTTT. It is translated as CASSPPNFSGNTIYF. Full variable domain (missing parts from reference TRBV7-9 and TRBJ1-3): DTGVSQNPRHKITKRGQNVTFRCDPISEHNRLYWYRQTLGQGPEFLTYFQNEAQLEKSRLLSDRFSAERPKGSFSTLEIQRTEQGDSAMYLCASSPPNFSGNTIYFGEGSWLTVV.

The V call is TRBV12-3 or TRBV12-4, the J call TRBJ2-5, with D hard to call. Deletions cut 6 bases from V and 5 bases from J, with 10 bases between. This CDR3 contains 12 residues. The CDR3 region is CASSYMGETQYF. The CDR3 nucleotides read TGTGCCAGCAGCTACATGGGGGAGACCCAGTACTTC.

The chain joins TRBV24-1 to TRBJ1-2; no reliable D call. CDR1 and CDR2 from the germline V gene are KGHDR and SFDVKD. V dropped 1 base and J dropped 1 base, with 12 bases sitting between them. CDR3 length: 16 amino acids. The CDR3 protein is CATSDLPTGSNYGYTF. CDR3 coding DNA: TGTGCCACCAGTGATTTACCGACGGGAAGTAACTATGGCTACACCTTC.

The chain employs TRBV7-2 and TRBJ2-7; 7 positions agree with TRBD1. Trimming removed 5 bases from V and 8 bases from J; junction bases left unmatched: 9. Germline V CDR1 and CDR2: SGHTA, FQGNSA. This CDR3 is built from 13 residues. The chain's CDR3 is CASSTGQPTKQYF. In nucleotides, the CDR3 is TGTGCCAGCAGCACGGGACAGCCGACGAAGCAGTACTTC.

The chain has TRBV27 and TRBJ2-1, with 9 bases that match TRBD2. CDR1 is MNHEY, CDR2 SMNVEV, per germline (reference sequence). With V trimmed by 2 bases and J by 3 bases, 2 bases remained unmatched. The CDR3 runs 15 residues. As DNA, the CDR3 is TGTGCCAGCAGTTTAGCGGGAGGGCTCTACAATGAGCAGTTCTTC. Its translation is CASSLAGGLYNEQFF.

Note on this clone: An end of the junction differs from the germline gene, which may be a read error. The V and J genes are TRBV5-6 and TRBJ1-1; D unresolved. This CDR3 has 14 amino acids. Germline loops: CDR1 SGHDT, CDR2 YYEEEE. The CDR3 reads CASSLVVVKTEAFF. CDR3 nucleotides: TGTGCCAGCAGCTTGGTTGTGGTGAAGACTGAAGCTTTCTTT.

As concerns this clone: Other DNA sequences in the same sample also yield this CDR3. The chain couples TRBV6-5 to TRBJ1-2; the match to TRBD1 covers 8 bases. V was pared by 5 bases and J by 6 bases, with 5 bases of the junction left unmatched. Germline CDR1 and CDR2: MNHEY and SVGAGI. The CDR3 loop spans 13 amino acids. CDR3 sequence (DNA): TGTGCCAGCAGTCCCGGACAGGGTAATGGCTACACCTTC. This sequence encodes CASSPGQGNGYTF.

The sample holds one count of this clone. This chain joins TRBV28 and TRBJ1-1, with a possible D match to TRBD1 (5 bases). V lost 5 bases and J lost 0, with 10 bases in between. CDR1 is MDHEN and CDR2 is SYDVKM in the germline V gene. The CDR3 contains 14 residues. The CDR3 here is CASSTRTLNTEAFF. DNA of the CDR3: TGTGCCAGCAGTACTCGGACACTGAACACTGAAGCTTTCTTT.

This chain joins TRBV28 and TRBJ1-3; possibly TRBD1 for D (6 bases). V was cut by 3 bases and J by 4 bases, with 13 bases left in between. Germline CDR1 reads MDHEN; CDR2 reads SYDVKM. The CDR3 is 15 residues long. DNA of the CDR3: TGTGCCAGCAGTTTTGAGGGGGTCAGGGGAAACACCATATATTTT. Protein sequence: CASSFEGVRGNTIYF.

The CDR3 region has the DNA TGTGCTAGTGCCCCAGGAATCATGCAAAATTCACCCCTCCACTTT. It yields the protein CASAPGIMQNSPLHF. The chain carries TRBV12-5 and TRBJ1-6; no clear D gene. The CDR3 spans 15 residues. Trimming left V 7 bases short and J 7 bases short, with 17 bases between. Germline values: CDR1 LGHNT, CDR2 FRNRAP.

This clone was observed once. V is TRBV28 and J is TRBJ1-6; the D is unclear. V dropped 3 bases and J dropped 12 bases, with 12 bases sitting between them. The germline gives CDR1 MDHEN, CDR2 SYDVKM. The CDR3 contains 13 residues. Here the CDR3 reads CASSFRHPGPLHF. The DNA for the CDR3 is TGTGCCAGCAGTTTCCGACACCCCGGACCCCTCCACTTT.

The genes are TRBV13 and TRBJ1-3; D uncertain. This CDR3 has 15 residues. CDR1 and CDR2 from the germline V gene are PRHDT and FYEKMQ (reference sequence). V dropped 3 bases and J dropped 0 bases, with 9 bases sitting between them. The CDR3 is CASSFLPTSGNTIYF. CDR3 bases: TGTGCCAGCAGCTTCCTTCCAACCTCTGGAAACACCATATATTTT.

The chain uses TRBV5-4 and TRBJ2-7; D remains ambiguous. V lost 0 bases to trimming and J lost 0 bases, with 10 bases between them. The CDR3 runs 15 residues. Germline CDR1 and CDR2: SGHNT and YYREEE (reference sequence). CDR3 bases: TGTGCCAGCAGCTTGGATGTTCTGAGCTCCTACGAGCAGTACTTC. Amino acid sequence: CASSLDVLSSYEQYF.